This T cell receptor (beta chain) came from a study of blood T cells in healthy people across ages. Across the whole study: Template switching picked up about one barcoded beta molecule for each two T cells.

The use of a sample-barcoded 5' primer and a J-beta primer mix characterized a second PCR of roughly 7 to 12 cycles. TCRdb re-called the 5' RACE reads through MiXCR, storing one row per CDR3 protein. Altogether 1.2 million to 1.5 million distinct CDR3 sequences are present, almost 60% being singletons, with the ten largest covering about 6.3%. A word on this clonotype: No antigen is known for it.

Isolation of PBMCs gave at least 6.5 million cells per sample. RNA extraction gave at least 5 micrograms of total RNA per sample. The length of the CDR3 is 15 residues. Per the germline V gene, CDR1 is SEHNR and CDR2 is FQNEAQ (reference sequence). Trimming at V came to 2 bases and at J to 4 bases, leaving 7 bases not matched to a gene. General observations from the study: It was not possible, with unsorted PBMCs, to conclusively compare naive and antigen-experienced cells.

This clonotype was obtained from a man aged 18 to 35 in good health. Sequencing used blood. V gene TRBV7-9 combines with J gene TRBJ2-7; 8 bases agree with TRBD2. This CDR3 reads CASSLNLLAGYEQYF. CDR3 bases: TGTGCCAGCAGCTTAAATCTGCTAGCGGGTTACGAGCAGTACTTC.